One sample yielded the 27 T cell receptor beta chains listed below, sequenced in a study of early T cells in non-severe SARS-CoV-2 infection. TCRdb recomputed calls from the 5' RACE reads with MiXCR, one row per CDR3 protein. The top ten clones hold roughly a tenth of a sample with roughly 51,000 distinct CDR3 sequences, roughly 7.6% of them seen once. The input for sequencing was whole blood, taken at baseline. The receptors were gathered from an adult who was a healthcare worker with PCR-confirmed SARS-CoV-2 infection or an uninfected control (not recorded which).

This clonotype was detected many times. This rearrangement joins TRBV11-3 to TRBJ2-1; D might be TRBD2 (5 bases). Germline V gives CDR1 SGHNT, CDR2 YENEEA. This CDR3 has 14 amino acids. V was trimmed by 5 bases and J by 2 bases, leaving 10 bases between them. The CDR3 reads CASSPAAAYNEQFF. CDR3 in DNA: TGTGCCAGCAGCCCAGCGGCGGCCTACAATGAGCAGTTCTTC.

The chain joins TRBV9 to TRBJ2-7, with a possible D match to TRBD1 (5 bases). The CDR3 loop spans 16 amino acids. Germline V lookup: CDR1 SGDLS, CDR2 YYNGEE. The V and J ends lost 0 bases and 5 bases respectively, with 18 bases between them. The CDR3 sequence is CASSVAQGINEDEQYF. CDR3 coding DNA: TGTGCCAGCAGCGTAGCGCAGGGCATTAATGAGGACGAGCAGTACTTC.

This clonotype turned up a few times. V gene TRBV10-3 combines with J gene TRBJ1-5, with D hard to call. Germline V lookup: CDR1 ENHRY, CDR2 SYGVKD. The CDR3 loop spans 13 amino acids. The germline V and J ends were trimmed by 7 bases and 7 bases, with 14 bases remaining between them. In DNA, the CDR3 is TGTGCCATCAATGGGGAGGGAAGCCAGCCCCAGCATTTT. Amino acids: CAINGEGSQPQHF.

This chain joins TRBV19 and TRBJ2-6, with unresolved D. The CDR3 totals 15 residues. The germline gives CDR1 LNHDA, CDR2 SQIVND (reference sequence). Trimming removed 4 bases at V and 2 bases at J, with 9 bases between. The CDR3 spells CASSRYGTGANVLTF. The CDR3 DNA reads TGTGCCAGTAGTAGATATGGTACTGGGGCCAACGTCCTGACTTTC.

This clonotype turned up a few times. V usage is TRBV7-8 and J usage is TRBJ1-5; no clear D. Germline-derived CDR1 and CDR2 are SGHVS and FQNEAQ. The CDR3 contains 15 residues. Between the trimmed V and J ends, which lost 5 bases and 3 bases, there was a span of 14 bases. CDR3 nucleotides: TGTGCCAGCAGCCCGGCGCGCGGCCCCAATCAGCCCCAGCATTTT. Its translation is CASSPARGPNQPQHF.

This clonotype was picked up many times. V and J are TRBV28 and TRBJ2-1, with D possibly matching TRBD1 (5 bases). V was pared by 4 bases and J by 5 bases, with 12 bases between. The germline gives CDR1 MDHEN, CDR2 SYDVKM. The CDR3 runs to 14 residues. The DNA of the CDR3 is TGTGCCAGCAGTTCCCCCCAGGGAAACAATGAGCAGTTCTTC. Translation gives CASSSPQGNNEQFF.

This clonotype showed up just a few times. This chain links TRBV27 with TRBJ1-1; TRBD1 agrees at 10 bases. CDR3 size: 16 residues. In germline, CDR1 is MNHEY, CDR2 SMNVEV (reference sequence). V lost 3 bases, J lost 5 bases, and 9 bases stayed unmatched. CDR3 coding DNA: TGTGCCAGCAGTTTTTGGGACAGGGGAGGAGGGACTGAAGCTTTCTTT. Its protein product is CASSFWDRGGGTEAFF.

This clonotype has a handful of counts. The chain uses TRBV19 and TRBJ1-6, with 9 bases matching TRBD1. Germline V gene data show CDR1 as LNHDA and CDR2 as SQIVND (reference sequence). V lost 4 bases, J lost 7 bases, and 5 bases stayed unmatched. The CDR3 is 15 amino acids. CDR3 protein: CASSRTGAKNSPLHF. CDR3 DNA sequence: TGTGCCAGTAGTAGGACAGGGGCGAAGAATTCACCCCTCCACTTT.

The chain recombines TRBV10-3 with TRBJ2-3; TRBD2 aligns across 8 bases. Germline V gene lookup returns CDR1 ENHRY and CDR2 SYGVKD. With 7 bases clipped from V and 4 bases from J, the junction kept 7 bases outside the gene matches. CDR3 length: 14 residues. CDR3 sequence: CAINKLAGSDTQYF. The CDR3 region has the DNA TGTGCCATCAACAAGTTAGCGGGATCAGATACGCAGTATTTT.

This clonotype was observed many times. The rearrangement links TRBV6-6 to TRBJ2-7; possibly TRBD2 for D (6 bases). CDR1 is MNHNY, CDR2 SVGAGI, per germline (reference sequence). The CDR3 has 13 amino acids. With 6 bases removed from V and 6 bases from J, the gap between germline ends came to 15 bases. The CDR3 coding sequence is TGTGCCAGCAGATCCGGGAGCACCCCCGAGCAGTACTTC. As protein: CASRSGSTPEQYF.

The gene calls are TRBV7-2 and TRBJ2-3; D is ambiguous. The CDR3 totals 14 residues. CDR1 SGHTA and CDR2 FQGNSA come from the germline V gene. Trimming took off 0 bases at V and 7 bases at J, with 11 bases between the two ends. The DNA of the CDR3 is TGTGCCAGCAGCTTAGCAAATAGGGCTAATACGCAGTATTTT. This sequence encodes CASSLANRANTQYF.

The rearrangement uses TRBV3-1 and TRBJ2-7, with D perhaps assigned TRBD1 or TRBD2 (6 bases each). Looked up from germline, CDR1 is LGHDT and CDR2 is YNNKEL (reference sequence). V was pared by 5 bases and J by 1 base, with 12 bases between. The CDR3 is 14 amino acids. The CDR3 region is CASSGEDSSYEQYF. CDR3 nucleotide sequence: TGTGCCAGCAGCGGGGAGGACAGTTCCTACGAGCAGTACTTC.

This clonotype was seen a few times. V is TRBV12-3 or TRBV12-4 and J is TRBJ2-3; 11 nucleotides agree with TRBD2. After removal of 3 bases from V and 11 bases from J, the junction contained 10 bases not matched to a gene. The CDR3 runs 15 residues. Here the CDR3 reads CASSFPRLAGSGQYF. CDR3 coding DNA: TGTGCCAGCAGTTTCCCCAGACTAGCGGGAAGCGGGCAGTATTTT.

This clonotype was detected only a few times. The chain recombines TRBV7-9 with TRBJ2-5; tentatively, D is TRBD1 (5 bases). This CDR3 is 15 amino acids long. Germline CDR1 SEHNR, CDR2 FQNEAQ (reference sequence). V gave up 5 bases and J gave up 0 bases, with 13 bases separating them. The CDR3 here is CASSVYTGYQETQYF. The CDR3 nucleotides are TGTGCCAGCAGCGTATACACAGGTTACCAAGAGACCCAGTACTTC.

This clonotype occurred a few times. The chain combines TRBV5-6 with TRBJ2-4, with D uncertain. V was trimmed by 3 bases and J by 3 bases, leaving 13 bases between them. The CDR3 covers 15 residues. Germline V gene sequence: CDR1 SGHDT, CDR2 YYEEEE. The CDR3 loop is CASSSYSGVKNIQYF. In nucleotides, the CDR3 is TGTGCCAGCAGCTCCTACAGTGGAGTCAAAAACATTCAGTACTTC.

The gene calls are TRBV7-9 and TRBJ2-7; no definite D call. The CDR3 loop spans 11 amino acids. V lost 5 bases and J lost 6, with 8 bases in between. Germline V gene lookup returns CDR1 SEHNR and CDR2 FQNEAQ (reference sequence). This chain's CDR3 is CASSARTEQYF. CDR3 nucleotides: TGTGCCAGCAGCGCCCGAACCGAGCAGTACTTC.

The chain carries TRBV21-1 and TRBJ2-3. TRBV21-1 counts as a pseudogene. The CDR3 is 17 residues long. CDR3 nucleotides: TGTGCCAGCAGCAAAGAAGATAATTCCTTCGGATTAGATACGCAGTATTTT. This sequence encodes CASSKEDNSFGLDTQYF.

Only a few counts were recorded for this clonotype. The chain links TRBV5-1 to TRBJ1-2; possible D gene TRBD1, 5 bases. Trimming removed 0 bases from V and 6 bases from J, with 9 bases in between. CDR3 length: 13 residues. Germline CDR1 SGHRS, CDR2 YFSETQ. The chain's CDR3 is CASSLDRPNGYTF. The DNA for the CDR3 is TGCGCCAGCAGCTTGGACAGGCCCAATGGCTACACCTTC.

This clonotype was seen ten or more times. The gene calls are TRBV12-3 or TRBV12-4 and TRBJ2-3, with TRBD2 matching over 12 bases. CDR3 size: 15 residues. Trimming took 4 bases from V and 5 from J; bases not matched to a gene: 4. The CDR3 DNA reads TGTGCCAGCAGTTCCCAGGGACTAGCGGGAGATACGCAGTATTTT. It yields the protein CASSSQGLAGDTQYF.

V and J are TRBV29-1 and TRBJ1-2, with TRBD1 matching over 8 bases. This CDR3 has 13 residues. The J segment lost 6 bases and the V segment lost 5 bases, leaving 8 bases of the junction unmatched. Germline lookup yields CDR1 SQVTM and CDR2 ANQGSEA. The CDR3 DNA sequence: TGCAGCGTTAAGGACAGGGAGGTCAATGGCTACACCTTC. Its protein product is CSVKDREVNGYTF.

The chain couples TRBV4-1 to TRBJ2-7, with D possibly matching TRBD1 (7 bases). The CDR3 is 17 amino acids. Between the trimmed V and J ends, which lost 4 bases and 4 bases, there was a span of 23 bases. Germline assignment: CDR1 MGHRA and CDR2 YSYEKL. This CDR3 reads CASSPAGQSNAKYEQYF. The CDR3 coding sequence is TGCGCCAGCAGCCCGGCGGGACAGTCTAATGCAAAGTACGAGCAGTACTTC.

This clonotype appeared a few times. This rearrangement joins TRBV30 to TRBJ2-7; D is perhaps TRBD2 (5 bases). There are 13 residues in the CDR3. V gave up 1 base and J gave up 3 bases, with 10 bases separating them. CDR1 and CDR2 (germline): GTSNPN, SVGIG (reference sequence). The CDR3 loop is CAWSDRGYYEQYF. DNA of the CDR3: TGTGCCTGGAGTGACCGGGGTTACTACGAGCAGTACTTC.

This clonotype appeared a few times. J is TRBJ1-6 and V is TRBV20-1; possible D gene TRBD1, 6 bases. V was shortened by 0 bases and J by 7 bases, with 16 bases between the two germline ends. Per germline, CDR1 DFQATT and CDR2 SNEGSKA (reference sequence). The CDR3 length is 16 residues. The DNA of the CDR3 is TGCAGTGCTAGAGAGCAAATGGGGGCCAAGAATTCACCCCTCCACTTT. It is translated as CSAREQMGAKNSPLHF.

V usage is TRBV2 and J usage is TRBJ2-2, with D possibly being TRBD2 (5 bases). Germline assignment: CDR1 SNHLY and CDR2 FYNNEI. Trimming shortened V by 7 bases and J by 5 bases, and 17 bases separated the two germline ends. This CDR3 comprises 15 residues. CDR3 coding DNA: TGTGCCAGCAACGGGATAACGAGCAATACCGGGGAGCTGTTTTTT. This translates into CASNGITSNTGELFF.

The chain combines TRBV28 with TRBJ2-1; D is perhaps TRBD2 (5 bases). Germline assignment: CDR1 MDHEN and CDR2 SYDVKM. The CDR3 totals 16 residues. Between the trimmed V and J ends, which lost 2 bases and 7 bases, there was a span of 18 bases. CDR3 loop: CASSLSRRRQENEQFF. Here the CDR3 DNA reads TGTGCCAGCAGTTTAAGTCGGCGGAGGCAGGAAAATGAGCAGTTCTTC.

This clonotype was observed at least ten times. This chain joins TRBV3-1 and TRBJ2-1; D possibly corresponds to TRBD2 (6 bases). CDR3 size: 14 residues. Looked up from germline, CDR1 is LGHDT and CDR2 is YNNKEL (reference sequence). V was cut by 4 bases and J by 7 bases, with 14 bases left in between. The CDR3 DNA is TGTGCCAGCAGCCCCGGGGGACTCCTAAATGAGCAGTTCTTC. Translation: CASSPGGLLNEQFF.

This clonotype showed up many times. The genes are TRBV20-1 and TRBJ2-5, with D hard to call. The ends were cut back, 5 bases at V and 1 base at J, with 11 bases in the middle. Germline CDR1 reads DFQATT; CDR2 reads SNEGSKA (reference sequence). The CDR3 runs 13 residues. The CDR3 DNA is TGCAGTGCTGGTCCCCCAATCCAAGAGACCCAGTACTTC. Translation gives CSAGPPIQETQYF.